The entry that follows covers one T cell receptor beta chain sequence. The protocol was immunoSEQ multiplex PCR, while the TCRdb copy is restricted to in-frame clones and leaves out a portion. The sample lists roughly 180,000 clones; approximately 84% were seen once. The data belong to a study of blood T cell repertoires in COVID-19. V was cut by 3 bases and J by 2 bases, with 8 bases left in between. The germline gives CDR1 LNHNV, CDR2 YYDKDF (reference sequence). This CDR3 region has 15 residues. The sample consisted of peripheral blood. The J gene is TRBJ2-6, the V gene TRBV15; unclear D gene. The TCR originated in a human donor in a cohort sampled during active COVID-19. The chain's CDR3 is CATSRASTGANVLTF. Written as DNA, the CDR3 is TGTGCCACCAGCAGGGCCAGTACTGGGGCCAACGTCCTGACTTTC.